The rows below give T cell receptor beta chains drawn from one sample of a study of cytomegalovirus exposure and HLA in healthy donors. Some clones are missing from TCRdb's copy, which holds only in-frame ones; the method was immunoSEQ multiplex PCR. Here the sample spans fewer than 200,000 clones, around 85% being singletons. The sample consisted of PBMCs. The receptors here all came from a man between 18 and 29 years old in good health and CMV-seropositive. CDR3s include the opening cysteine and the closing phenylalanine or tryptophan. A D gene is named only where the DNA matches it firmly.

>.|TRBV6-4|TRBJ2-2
CASSDDPGAGELFF
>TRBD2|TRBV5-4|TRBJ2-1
CASSLAGRGGANEQFF
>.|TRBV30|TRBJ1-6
CAWSLNSPLHF
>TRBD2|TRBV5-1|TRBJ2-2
CASSLAGRRLAGGPGELFF
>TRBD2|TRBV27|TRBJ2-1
CASSLGGRAYEQFF
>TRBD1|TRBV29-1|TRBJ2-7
CSVAYSLGWTGRGYEQYF
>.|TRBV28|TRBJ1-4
CASSQPGLGNEKLFF
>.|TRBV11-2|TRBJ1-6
CASSRTEQARTLNSPLHF
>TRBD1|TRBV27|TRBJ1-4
CASSRTGLNEKLFF
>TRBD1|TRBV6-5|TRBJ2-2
CASRGPGGTGELFF
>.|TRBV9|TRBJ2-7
CASSPRGESYEQYF
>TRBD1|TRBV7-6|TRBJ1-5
CASSLITGGNQPQHF
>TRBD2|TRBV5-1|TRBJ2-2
CASRAGTRKNTGELFF
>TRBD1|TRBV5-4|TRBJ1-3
CASSRDRASSGNTIYF
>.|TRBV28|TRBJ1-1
CASSYPVHTEAFF
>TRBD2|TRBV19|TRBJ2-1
CASSIRGEGPEQFF
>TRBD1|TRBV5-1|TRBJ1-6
CASTPTGNNSPLHF
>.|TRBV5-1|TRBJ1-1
CASSQNTEAFF
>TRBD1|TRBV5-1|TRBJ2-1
CASSPPGQGVNEQFF
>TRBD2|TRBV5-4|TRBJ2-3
CASSTGLAVSTDTQYF
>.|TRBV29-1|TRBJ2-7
CSVEVMGARGEQYF
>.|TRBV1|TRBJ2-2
CTSSQSDSGTSGRNAGELFF
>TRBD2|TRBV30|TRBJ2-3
CAWSVGAGVITDTQYF
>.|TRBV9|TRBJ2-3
CASSPRLDSTDTQYF
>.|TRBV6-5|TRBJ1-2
CASSSDSLANYGYTF
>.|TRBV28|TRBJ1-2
CASSLNYRQAYGYTF
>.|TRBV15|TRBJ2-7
CATSRERSSYEQYF
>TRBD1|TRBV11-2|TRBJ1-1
CASIITTGGTEAFF
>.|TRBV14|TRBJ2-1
CASSPLWGLLNNEQFF
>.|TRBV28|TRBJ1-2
CASSSNGYTF
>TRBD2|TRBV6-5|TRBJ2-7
CASSPGGGGTYEQYF
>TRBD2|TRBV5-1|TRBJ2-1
CASSSTSGTYNEQFF
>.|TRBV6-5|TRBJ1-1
CASSTYGAVEAFF
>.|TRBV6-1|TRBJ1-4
CASSEVRGLGEKLFF
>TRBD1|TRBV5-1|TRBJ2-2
CASSLLGQDTGELFF
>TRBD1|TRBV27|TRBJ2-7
CASSYSRSGTGSHEQYF
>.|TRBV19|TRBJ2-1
CASSISPRNEQFF
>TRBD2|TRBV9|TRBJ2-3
CASSPSQLAADTQYF
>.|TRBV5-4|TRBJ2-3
CASSHQEAGTDTQYF
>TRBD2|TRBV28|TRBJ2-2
CASSNTPGTSGRGNTGELFF